Given below is one T cell receptor (beta chain) in context. This record comes from a study of control samples from healthy donors and cancer patients. The assay was immunoSEQ multiplex PCR, and TCRdb's table has in-frame clones only and misses some. Of about 160,000 clones listed, roughly 89% are singletons. This sequence originates from a man younger than 45 in good health. Sequenced material: blood.

This CDR3 is CASSIYRISSTNEKLFF. Written as DNA, the CDR3 is TGTGCCAGCAGCATTTACAGGATCTCAAGTACTAATGAAAAACTGTTTTTT. The rearrangement uses TRBV5-6 and TRBJ1-4, with D perhaps matching TRBD1 (5 bases). Germline V CDR1 and CDR2: SGHDT, YYEEEE. There are 17 residues in the CDR3. V shed 4 bases and J shed 2 bases, with 18 bases lying between them.